A selection of T cell receptor beta chains follows, all from one sample in a study of glioma-infiltrating T cells. TCRdb fed the multiplex PCR reads into MiXCR, producing one record per CDR3 protein. The sample includes 90,000 to 110,000 distinct CDR3 sequences, 25% to 30% of them seen just once. Source material: glioma tissue, nonneoplastic brain tissue, or PBMCs (not recorded which). The receptors here all came from a human donor with low-grade glioma or glioblastoma, undergoing nonglioma brain surgery, or in good health (not recorded which). The CDR3 runs from the conserved cysteine through the conserved F or W. D genes are given only for firm matches. Clone size appears in some rows only: once, few, many, or a class for an expanded clone.

J gene: TRBJ2-3; CDR3 length: 16; D gene: .; clone size: .; V gene: TRBV12-3/TRBV12-4; CDR3 DNA: TGTGCCAGCAATTTGGGGCCTATGGGGGGCACAGATACGCAGTATTTT; CDR3 protein: CASNLGPMGGTDTQYF
J gene: TRBJ1-1; CDR3 length: 14; D gene: TRBD1; clone size: .; V gene: TRBV19; CDR3 DNA: TGTGCCAGTAGGGACAGGAACATGAACACTGAAGCTTTCTTT; CDR3 protein: CASRDRNMNTEAFF
J gene: TRBJ2-2; CDR3 length: 17; D gene: TRBD1; clone size: few; V gene: TRBV3-1; CDR3 DNA: TGTGCCAGCAGCCTGTACCGGGACAGACATTCCACCGGGGAGCTGTTTTTT; CDR3 protein: CASSLYRDRHSTGELFF
J gene: TRBJ2-7; CDR3 length: 15; D gene: TRBD1; clone size: many; V gene: TRBV3-1; CDR3 DNA: TGTGCCAGCAGCGAACCGGGACAGGGGAAGGACGAGCAGTACTTC; CDR3 protein: CASSEPGQGKDEQYF
J gene: TRBJ2-3; CDR3 length: 15; D gene: .; clone size: .; V gene: TRBV29-1; CDR3 DNA: TGCAGCGTGGGGCGGCGGAACGTTGGCACAGATACGCAGTATTTT; CDR3 protein: CSVGRRNVGTDTQYF
J gene: TRBJ1-5; CDR3 length: 12; D gene: .; clone size: .; V gene: TRBV20-1; CDR3 DNA: TGCCGCGCTAGAGACAGCAATCAGCCCCAGCATTTT; CDR3 protein: CRARDSNQPQHF
J gene: TRBJ1-1; CDR3 length: 16; D gene: .; clone size: .; V gene: TRBV6-1; CDR3 DNA: TGTGCCAGCAGCCACCCCTTGGCCAGGGGAACCACTGAAGCTTTCTTT; CDR3 protein: CASSHPLARGTTEAFF
J gene: TRBJ1-5; CDR3 length: 14; D gene: .; clone size: many; V gene: TRBV12-3/TRBV12-4; CDR3 DNA: TGTGCCAGCAGTTGGGGGCAGATGAATCGGCCCCAGCATTTT; CDR3 protein: CASSWGQMNRPQHF
J gene: TRBJ2-1; CDR3 length: 13; D gene: .; clone size: few; V gene: TRBV29-1; CDR3 DNA: TGCAGCGTTACCCCCTTTGGGGATGGAGAGCAGTTCTTC; CDR3 protein: CSVTPFGDGEQFF
J gene: TRBJ2-1; CDR3 length: 14; D gene: TRBD1; clone size: .; V gene: TRBV20-1; CDR3 DNA: TGCAGTGCTGGGGACAGAACCTCCTACAATGAGCAGTTCTTC; CDR3 protein: CSAGDRTSYNEQFF